A single T cell receptor (beta chain) is shown here with its context. This record comes from a study of ipilimumab plus nivolumab after autologous stem cell transplantation. Per the germline V gene, CDR1 is MNHEY and CDR2 is SMNVEV (reference sequence). V lost 0 bases and J 7 bases, leaving 15 bases between the germline ends. CDR3 size: 15 residues. Profiling relied on immunoSEQ multiplex PCR, and the TCRdb table lists in-frame clones only, not all of them. The sample yields over 10,000 clones, 69% seen once. The chain uses TRBV27 and TRBJ1-2; no clear D gene. The clonotype was recovered from a male donor with diffuse large B-cell lymphoma. The specimen comprised PBMCs, sampled in a trial of ipilimumab plus nivolumab as post-transplant consolidation. CDR3 in amino acids: CASSLSGSRMGGYTF. For the CDR3, the DNA is TGTGCCAGCAGTTTATCGGGGTCCCGGATGGGTGGCTACACCTTC.